This T cell receptor beta chain is from a study of T cells after yellow fever vaccination. 5'RACE template switching generated TCR cDNA, adding a universal primer site and UMIs. TCRdb passed the 5' RACE reads through MiXCR, listing each CDR3 protein once. The sample lists 400,000 or so distinct CDR3 sequences, around 10% seen once, with about 17% in the top ten. Germline V lookup: CDR1 MNHEY, CDR2 SVGAGI. CDR3 length: 14 residues. Trimming removed 0 bases from V and 3 bases from J, with 9 bases in between. The sequence was obtained from a young man who received the YFV17D yellow fever vaccine. This material consisted of PBMCs, taken on the day of the first yellow fever vaccination. The chain recombines TRBV6-5 with TRBJ2-7, with D possibly TRBD2 on 6 matching bases. CDR3 nucleotide sequence: TGTGCCAGCAGTTACTCGATTAGCGGCTACGAGCAGTACGTC. Translated: CASSYSISGYEQYV.